The clone carrying this T cell receptor (beta chain) showed up just a few times. This sample's time point: after dendritic cell vaccination, including at tumor progression/relapse. This sample is drawn from a study of glioma-infiltrating T cells after dendritic cell vaccination. Study information: Dendritic cell vaccination trial patients had either newly diagnosed or recurrent glioblastoma. At biweekly intervals, patients got three intradermal dendritic cell vaccine injections.

This CDR3 comprises 15 residues. V dropped 4 bases and J dropped 1; count of bases not matched to a gene: 0. The germline V gene encodes CDR1 MRHNA and CDR2 SNTAGT. Data came from immunoSEQ multiplex PCR; TCRdb stores just in-frame clones and leaves some out. The sample records 75,000 to 95,000 clones, 75% to 85% being singletons. The sequence came from a human donor with glioblastoma. The chain uses TRBV6-4 and TRBJ2-3; the match to TRBD2 covers 12 bases. Sequenced here: blood, sampled after dendritic cell vaccination. This CDR3 reads CASSGTSGGTDTQYF. CDR3 DNA: TGTGCCAGCAGTGGGACTAGCGGGGGCACAGATACGCAGTATTTT.